The source of this T cell receptor beta chain is a study of T cells in Graves' hyperthyroidism and ophthalmopathy. About this clonotype: The antigen remains unidentified.

Study findings and constraints: Stable hyperthyroidism was told apart from ophthalmopathy by a model built on 13 V-J features.

The length of the CDR3 is 13 residues. Germline CDR1 SGHRS, CDR2 YFSETQ. Trimming cost V 0 bases and J 7 bases, with 10 bases left between them. The study defined stable Graves' hyperthyroidism as no ophthalmopathy progression within 18 months. Using RNA transcripts as the source, TCR beta CDR3 regions were amplified. The TCR CDR3 first-round RT-PCR relied on the HTBI primer set. TCRdb independently ran MiXCR on the multiplex PCR reads; one entry per CDR3 protein. The sample comprises 500,000 to 750,000 distinct CDR3 sequences, roughly 46% of which are singletons, and around 7.7% rests with the top ten.

Sample: peripheral blood or thyroid tissue (not recorded which). The chain carries TRBV5-1 and TRBJ1-1, with D maybe TRBD1 (6 bases). This TCR came from a woman aged 18-29 years with Graves' hyperthyroidism. CDR3 sequence (DNA): TGCGCCAGCAGCTTGGCCGGACAGTATGAAGCTTTCTTT. Protein product: CASSLAGQYEAFF.